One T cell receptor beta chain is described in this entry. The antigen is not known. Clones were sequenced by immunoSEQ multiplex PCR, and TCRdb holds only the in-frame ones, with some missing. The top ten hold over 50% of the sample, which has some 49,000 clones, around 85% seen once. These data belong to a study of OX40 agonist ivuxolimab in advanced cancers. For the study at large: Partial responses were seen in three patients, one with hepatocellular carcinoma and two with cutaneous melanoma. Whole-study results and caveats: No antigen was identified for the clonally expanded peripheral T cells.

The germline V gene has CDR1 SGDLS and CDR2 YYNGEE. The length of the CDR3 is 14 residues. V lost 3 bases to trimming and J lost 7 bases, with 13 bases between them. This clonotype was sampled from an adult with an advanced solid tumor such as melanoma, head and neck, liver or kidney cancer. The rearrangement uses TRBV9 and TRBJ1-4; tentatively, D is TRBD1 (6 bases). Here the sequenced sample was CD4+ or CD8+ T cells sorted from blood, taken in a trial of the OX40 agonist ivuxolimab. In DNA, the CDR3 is TGTGCCAGCAGCGAGTGGGGGCTCAGTGAAAAACTGTTTTTT. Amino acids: CASSEWGLSEKLFF.